A single sample is the source of the 2 T cell receptor beta chains below, sequenced in a study of T cell repertoires in cytomegalovirus infection. The antigens these receptors bind are not known. TCRdb processed the reads anew with MiXCR; each CDR3 protein has one entry. The sample holds 57,000 or so distinct CDR3 sequences, roughly 32% seen once. The sequenced sample consisted of PBMCs, sequenced either directly or after in vitro stimulation (not recorded which). Receptor source: a human donor in good health (CMV status not recorded). Some clones in this sample may be carry-over from other donors' samples.

CDR3 sequence reads: CASRGAGDTQYF. Here the CDR3 DNA reads TGTGCCAGCAGAGGCGCTGGGGATACGCAGTATTTT. This chain connects TRBV7-9 to TRBJ2-3; D unclear. CDR3 length: 12 residues. Looked up from germline, CDR1 is SEHNR and CDR2 is FQNEAQ (reference sequence). Between the trimmed V and J ends, which lost 6 bases and 6 bases, there was a span of 10 bases.

This clonotype has just a few counts. The V and J genes are TRBV7-6 and TRBJ2-7; 8 bases fit TRBD2. After removal of 5 bases from V and 5 bases from J, the junction contained 11 bases not matched to a gene. Germline CDR1 is SGHVS and CDR2 is FNYEAQ. The CDR3 length is 15 residues. The CDR3 coding sequence is TGTGCCAGCAGCAGAGAAGGACTAGCTATCAACGAGCAGTACTTC. Translated: CASSREGLAINEQYF.